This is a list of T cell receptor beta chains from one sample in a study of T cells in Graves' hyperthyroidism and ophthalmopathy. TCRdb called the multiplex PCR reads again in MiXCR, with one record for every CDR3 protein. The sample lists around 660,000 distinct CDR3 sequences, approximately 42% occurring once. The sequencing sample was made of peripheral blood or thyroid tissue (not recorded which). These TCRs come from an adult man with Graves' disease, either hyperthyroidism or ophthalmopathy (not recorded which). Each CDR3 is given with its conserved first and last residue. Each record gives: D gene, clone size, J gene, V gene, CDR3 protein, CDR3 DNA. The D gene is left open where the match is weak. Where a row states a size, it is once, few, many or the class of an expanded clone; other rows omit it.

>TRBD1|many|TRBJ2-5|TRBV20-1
CSARDPTGFSETQYF
TGCAGTGCTAGAGATCCGACAGGGTTCAGTGAGACCCAGTACTTC
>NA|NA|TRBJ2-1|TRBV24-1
CATSDPLLARNEQFF
TGTGCCACCAGTGATCCTCTTCTAGCGAGGAATGAGCAGTTCTTC
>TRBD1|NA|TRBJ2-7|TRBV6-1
CASIRGTGGSGEYF
TGTGCCAGCATCCGAGGGACAGGAGGTTCCGGGGAGTACTTC
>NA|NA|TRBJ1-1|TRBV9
CASSVGPLGTGATEAFF
TGTGCCAGCAGCGTAGGACCCCTCGGTACGGGGGCCACTGAAGCTTTCTTT
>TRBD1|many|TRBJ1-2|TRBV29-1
CSAQTGLANYGYTF
TGCAGCGCACAGACAGGGTTGGCTAACTATGGCTACACCTTC
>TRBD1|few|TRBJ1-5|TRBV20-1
CSAVGTGDNQPQHF
TGCAGTGCGGTAGGGACAGGGGATAATCAGCCCCAGCATTTT
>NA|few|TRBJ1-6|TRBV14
CASSQDLAGASSPLHF
TGTGCCAGCAGCCAGGACCTTGCGGGGGCGAGTTCACCCCTCCACTTT
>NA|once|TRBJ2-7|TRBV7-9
CASSSVQGPEQYF
TGCGCCAGCAGCTCAGTACAGGGACCCGAGCAGTACTTC
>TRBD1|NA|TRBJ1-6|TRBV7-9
CASSFGTAGSPLHF
TGTGCCAGCAGCTTCGGGACAGCCGGTTCACCCCTCCACTTT
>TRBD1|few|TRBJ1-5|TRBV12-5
CASNPQGANQPQHF
TGTGCCAGCAACCCACAGGGGGCCAATCAGCCCCAGCATTTT
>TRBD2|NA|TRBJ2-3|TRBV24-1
CATSSTSGTVDTQYF
TGTGCCACCAGTAGTACTAGCGGGACTGTAGATACGCAGTATTTT
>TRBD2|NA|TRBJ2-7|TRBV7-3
CASSSKTSSGYEQYF
TGTGCCAGCAGCTCAAAGACTAGCTCGGGCTACGAGCAGTACTTC
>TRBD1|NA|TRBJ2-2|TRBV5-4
CATTRDSPNTGELFF
TGTGCCACCACAAGGGACAGCCCGAACACCGGGGAGCTGTTTTTT
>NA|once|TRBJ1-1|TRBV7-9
CASSLGFDSRGLNTEAFF
TGTGCCAGCAGCTTAGGATTTGATAGTCGGGGCCTGAACACTGAAGCTTTCTTT
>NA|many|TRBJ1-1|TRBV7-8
CASSQGLTTEAFF
TGTGCCAGCAGCCAAGGGTTGACCACTGAAGCTTTCTTT
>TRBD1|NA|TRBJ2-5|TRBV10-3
CAISQGQGGLTQYF
TGTGCCATCAGTCAGGGACAGGGAGGCCTTACCCAGTACTTC
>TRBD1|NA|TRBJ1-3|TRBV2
CASSDRDRGAGNTIYF
TGTGCCAGCAGTGACCGGGACAGGGGAGCTGGAAACACCATATATTTT
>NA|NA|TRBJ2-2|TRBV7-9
CASSHDREGTGELFF
TGTGCCAGCAGCCACGACAGGGAGGGCACCGGGGAGCTGTTTTTT
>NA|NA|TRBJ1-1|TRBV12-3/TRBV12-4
CASSERGRGNTEAFF
TGTGCCAGCAGTGAACGTGGACGGGGGAACACTGAAGCTTTCTTT
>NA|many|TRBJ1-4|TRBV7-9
CASSLGGPNEKLFF
TGTGCCAGCAGCTTAGGGGGGCCTAATGAAAAACTGTTTTTT
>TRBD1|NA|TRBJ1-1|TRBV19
CASSPGDRRTEAFF
TGTGCCAGTAGTCCGGGGGACAGGAGGACTGAAGCTTTCTTT
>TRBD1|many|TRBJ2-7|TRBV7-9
CASTKGATYEQYF
TGTGCCAGCACAAAGGGGGCAACCTACGAGCAGTACTTC
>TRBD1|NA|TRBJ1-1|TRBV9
CASSHRPGTGDTEAFF
TGTGCCAGCAGCCACCGTCCCGGGACAGGGGACACTGAAGCTTTCTTT
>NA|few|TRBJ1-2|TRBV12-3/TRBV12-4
CASSPGHIDGYTF
TGTGCCAGCAGTCCCGGGCATATCGATGGCTACACCTTC
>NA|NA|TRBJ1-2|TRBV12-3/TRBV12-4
CASSLRTVNTEASYGYTF
TGTGCCAGCAGTTTAAGGACAGTGAACACTGAAGCTTCCTATGGCTACACCTTC
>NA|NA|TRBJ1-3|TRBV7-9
CASSFTGNGNTIYF
TGTGCCAGCAGCTTCACAGGGAATGGAAACACCATATATTTT
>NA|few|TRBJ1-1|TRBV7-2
CASRLLRSQPTEAFF
TGTGCCAGCAGGTTACTTCGGTCCCAGCCGACTGAAGCTTTCTTT
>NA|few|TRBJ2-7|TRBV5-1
CASSPERITYEQYF
TGCGCCAGCAGCCCGGAAAGGATCACCTACGAGCAGTACTTC
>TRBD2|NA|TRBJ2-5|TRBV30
CAWDGGRETQYF
TGTGCCTGGGACGGCGGGAGAGAGACCCAGTACTTC
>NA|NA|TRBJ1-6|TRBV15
CATGTYNSPLHF
TGTGCCACCGGGACTTATAATTCACCCCTCCACTTT
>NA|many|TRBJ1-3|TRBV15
CATSREGSSGNTIYF
TGTGCCACCAGCAGAGAGGGGAGCTCTGGAAACACCATATATTTT
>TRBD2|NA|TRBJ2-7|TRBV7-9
CASSQDLASGVYEQYF
TGCGCCAGCAGCCAAGATTTGGCTAGCGGAGTCTACGAGCAGTACTTC
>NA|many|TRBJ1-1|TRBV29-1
CSVEGFRNTEAFF
TGCAGCGTTGAAGGGTTCAGGAACACTGAAGCTTTCTTT
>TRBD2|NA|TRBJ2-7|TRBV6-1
CASSTQRGGGTYEQYF
TGTGCCAGCAGCACCCAGCGCGGGGGGGGCACCTACGAGCAGTACTTC
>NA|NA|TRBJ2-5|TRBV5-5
CASSLVGVIETQYF
TGTGCCAGCAGTTTAGTCGGGGTCATAGAGACCCAGTACTTC
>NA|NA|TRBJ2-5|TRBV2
CASTQGMETQYF
TGTGCCAGCACTCAGGGAATGGAGACCCAGTACTTC
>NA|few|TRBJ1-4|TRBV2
CASSTPGQNEKLFF
TGTGCCAGCAGTACCCCCGGACAGAATGAAAAACTGTTTTTT
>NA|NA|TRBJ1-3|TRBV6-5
CASSYSTGPGNTIYF
TGTGCCAGCAGTTACTCTACAGGGCCTGGAAACACCATATATTTT
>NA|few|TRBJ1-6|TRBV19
CASSLSGTEDSPLHF
TGTGCCAGTAGTTTGTCCGGGACCGAAGATTCACCCCTCCACTTT
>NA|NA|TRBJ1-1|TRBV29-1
CSSEDRRTEAFF
TGCAGCAGTGAAGACAGGAGAACTGAAGCTTTCTTT
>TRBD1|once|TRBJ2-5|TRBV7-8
CASSNRDRGAETQYF
TGTGCCAGCAGCAACCGGGACAGGGGCGCCGAGACCCAGTACTTC
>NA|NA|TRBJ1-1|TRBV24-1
CAARRTDMNTEAFF
TGTGCCGCCAGGAGGACAGACATGAACACTGAAGCTTTCTTT
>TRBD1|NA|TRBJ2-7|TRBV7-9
CASSDGTGLSYEQYF
TGTGCCAGCAGCGACGGGACAGGCCTATCCTACGAGCAGTACTTC
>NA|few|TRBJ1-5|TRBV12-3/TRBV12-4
CASSLETGPHNQPQHF
TGTGCCAGCAGTTTAGAGACCGGCCCCCACAATCAGCCCCAGCATTTT
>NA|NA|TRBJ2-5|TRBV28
CATRGGQETQYF
TGTGCTACCAGGGGGGGACAGGAGACCCAGTACTTC
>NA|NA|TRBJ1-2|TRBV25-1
CAWSGGGFDYGYTF
TGTGCCTGGAGTGGAGGGGGGTTCGACTATGGCTACACCTTC
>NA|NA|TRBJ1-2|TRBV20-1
CSARDGGEGNYGYTF
TGCAGTGCTAGAGATGGGGGGGAGGGAAACTATGGCTACACCTTC
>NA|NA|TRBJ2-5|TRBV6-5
CASSYGGFLETQYF
TGTGCCAGCAGTTACGGCGGCTTTCTCGAGACCCAGTACTTC
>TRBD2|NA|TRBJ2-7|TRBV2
CASSERTSGRAGEQYF
TGTGCCAGCAGTGAAAGGACTAGCGGGAGAGCCGGCGAGCAGTACTTC